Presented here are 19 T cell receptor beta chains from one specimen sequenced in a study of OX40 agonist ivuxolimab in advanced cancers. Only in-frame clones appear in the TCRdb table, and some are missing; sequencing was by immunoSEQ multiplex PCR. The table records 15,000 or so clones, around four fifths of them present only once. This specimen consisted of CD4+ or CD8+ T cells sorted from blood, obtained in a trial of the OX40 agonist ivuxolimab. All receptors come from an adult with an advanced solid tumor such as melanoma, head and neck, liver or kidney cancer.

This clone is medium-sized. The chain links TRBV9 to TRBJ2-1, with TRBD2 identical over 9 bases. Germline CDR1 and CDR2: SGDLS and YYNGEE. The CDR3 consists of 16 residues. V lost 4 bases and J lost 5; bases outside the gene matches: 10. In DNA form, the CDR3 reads TGTGCCAGCAGCATTTTCACAGCGGGAGGCGACAATGAGCAGTTCTTC. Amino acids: CASSIFTAGGDNEQFF.

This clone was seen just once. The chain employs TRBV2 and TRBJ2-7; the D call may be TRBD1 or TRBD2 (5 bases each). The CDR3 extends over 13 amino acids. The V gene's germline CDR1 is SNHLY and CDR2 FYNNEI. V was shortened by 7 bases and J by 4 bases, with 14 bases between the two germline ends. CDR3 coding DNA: TGTGCCAGCACGTGGACCGGGGCTTACGAGCAGTACTTC. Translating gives CASTWTGAYEQYF.

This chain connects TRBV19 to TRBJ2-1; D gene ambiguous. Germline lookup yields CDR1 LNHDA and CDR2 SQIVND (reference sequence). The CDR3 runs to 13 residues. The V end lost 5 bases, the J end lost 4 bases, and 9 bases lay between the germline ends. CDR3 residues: CASSPADYNEQFF. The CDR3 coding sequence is TGTGCCAGTAGTCCCGCGGATTACAATGAGCAGTTCTTC. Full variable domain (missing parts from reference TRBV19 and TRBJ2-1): DGGITQSPKYLFRKEGQNVTLSCEQNLNHDAMYWYRQDPGQGLRLIYYSQIVNDFQKGDIAEGYSVSREKKESFPLTVTSAQKNPTAFYLCASSPADYNEQFFGPGTRLTVL.

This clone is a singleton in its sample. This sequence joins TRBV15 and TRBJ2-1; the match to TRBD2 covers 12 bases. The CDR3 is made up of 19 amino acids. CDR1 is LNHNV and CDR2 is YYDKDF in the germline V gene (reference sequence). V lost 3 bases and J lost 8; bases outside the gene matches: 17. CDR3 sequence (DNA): TGTGCCACCAGCAGTGAAAAACACCGAGGGACTAGCGGGTCGGATGAGCAGTTCTTC. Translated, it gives CATSSEKHRGTSGSDEQFF.

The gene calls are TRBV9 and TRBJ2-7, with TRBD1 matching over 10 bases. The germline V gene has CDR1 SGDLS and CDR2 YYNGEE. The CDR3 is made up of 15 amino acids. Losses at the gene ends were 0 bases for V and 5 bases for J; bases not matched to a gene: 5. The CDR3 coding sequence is TGTGCCAGCAGCGTAGACGACAGGGGGCTACACGAGCAGTACTTC. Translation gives CASSVDDRGLHEQYF.

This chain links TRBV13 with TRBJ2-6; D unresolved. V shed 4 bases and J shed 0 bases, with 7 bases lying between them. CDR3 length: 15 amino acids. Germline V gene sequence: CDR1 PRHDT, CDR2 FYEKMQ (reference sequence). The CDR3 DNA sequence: TGTGCCAGCAGCTACTGGATCTCTGGGGCCAACGTCCTGACTTTC. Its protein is CASSYWISGANVLTF.

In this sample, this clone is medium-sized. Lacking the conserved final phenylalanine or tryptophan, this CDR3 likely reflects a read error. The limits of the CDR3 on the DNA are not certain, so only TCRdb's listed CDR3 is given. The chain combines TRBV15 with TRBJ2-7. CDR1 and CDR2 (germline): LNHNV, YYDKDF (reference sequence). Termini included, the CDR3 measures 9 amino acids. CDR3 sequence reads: CATSRIRLR.

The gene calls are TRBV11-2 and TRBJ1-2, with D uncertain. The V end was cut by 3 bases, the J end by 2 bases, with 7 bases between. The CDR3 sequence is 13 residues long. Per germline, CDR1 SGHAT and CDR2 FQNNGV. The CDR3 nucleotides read TGTGCCAGCAGCTTGCGGGGAAACTATGGCTACACCTTC. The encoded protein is CASSLRGNYGYTF.

CDR3 nucleotide sequence: TGTGCCAGTAGTATCGGGCTAGCGGGAGCGGGCACCGGGGAGCTGTTTTTT. Its protein is CASSIGLAGAGTGELFF. V is TRBV19 and J is TRBJ2-2, with 10 bases that match TRBD2. J gave up 4 bases and V 3 bases, and 8 bases lay outside the gene matches. Germline-derived CDR1 and CDR2 are LNHDA and SQIVND (reference sequence). The CDR3 contains 17 residues.

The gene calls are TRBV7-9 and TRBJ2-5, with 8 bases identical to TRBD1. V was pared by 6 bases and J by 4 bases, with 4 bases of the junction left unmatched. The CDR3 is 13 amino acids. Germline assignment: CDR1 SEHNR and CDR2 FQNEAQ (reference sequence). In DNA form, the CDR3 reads TGTGCCAGCAGTTTGGACAGGGTAGAGACCCAGTACTTC. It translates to CASSLDRVETQYF. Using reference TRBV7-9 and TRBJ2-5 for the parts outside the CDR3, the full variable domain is DTGVSQNPRHKITKRGQNVTFRCDPISEHNRLYWYRQTLGQGPEFLTYFQNEAQLEKSRLLSDRFSAERPKGSFSTLEIQRTEQGDSAMYLCASSLDRVETQYFGPGTRLLVL.

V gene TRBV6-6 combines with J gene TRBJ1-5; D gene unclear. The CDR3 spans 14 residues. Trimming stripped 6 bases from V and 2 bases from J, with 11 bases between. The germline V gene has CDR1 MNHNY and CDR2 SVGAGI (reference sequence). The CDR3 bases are TGTGCCAGCAGACCACCCCTAGGCAATCAGCCCCAGCATTTT. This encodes CASRPPLGNQPQHF.

The CDR3 is CASRPGGSGANVLTF. The CDR3 DNA reads as TGTGCCAGCAGGCCCGGCGGCTCTGGGGCCAACGTCCTGACTTTC. The chain couples TRBV27 to TRBJ2-6; D ambiguous. The CDR3 runs 15 residues. V dropped 6 bases and J dropped 0 bases, with 9 bases sitting between them. Germline lookup yields CDR1 MNHEY and CDR2 SMNVEV (reference sequence).

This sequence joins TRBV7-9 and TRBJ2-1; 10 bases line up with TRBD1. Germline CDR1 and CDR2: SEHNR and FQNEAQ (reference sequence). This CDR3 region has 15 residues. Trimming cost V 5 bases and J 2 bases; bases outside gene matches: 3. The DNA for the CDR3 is TGTGCCAGCAGCCCCGGGACAGGGGCCTACAATGAGCAGTTCTTC. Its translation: CASSPGTGAYNEQFF. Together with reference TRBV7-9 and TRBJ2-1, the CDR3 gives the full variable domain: DTGVSQNPRHKITKRGQNVTFRCDPISEHNRLYWYRQTLGQGPEFLTYFQNEAQLEKSRLLSDRFSAERPKGSFSTLEIQRTEQGDSAMYLCASSPGTGAYNEQFFGPGTRLTVL.

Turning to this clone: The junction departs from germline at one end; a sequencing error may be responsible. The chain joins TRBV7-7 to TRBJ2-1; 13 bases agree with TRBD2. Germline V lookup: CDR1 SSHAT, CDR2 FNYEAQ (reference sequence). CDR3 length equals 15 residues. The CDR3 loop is CASSLTSGRANEQFF. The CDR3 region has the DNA TGTGCTAGCAGCCTAACTAGCGGGAGGGCCAATGAGCAGTTCTTC. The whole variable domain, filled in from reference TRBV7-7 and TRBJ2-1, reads GAGVSQSPRYKVTKRGQDVTLRCDPISSHATLYWYQQALGQGPEFLTYFNYEAQPDKSGLPSDRFSAERPEGSISTLTIQRTEQRDSAMYRCASSLTSGRANEQFFGPGTRLTVL.

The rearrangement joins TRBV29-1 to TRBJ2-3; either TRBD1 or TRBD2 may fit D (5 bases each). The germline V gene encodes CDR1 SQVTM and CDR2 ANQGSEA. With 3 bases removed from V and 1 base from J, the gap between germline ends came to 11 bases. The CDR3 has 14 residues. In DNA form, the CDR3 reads TGCAGCGTTGAGTTGGGGGTCGGCACAGATACGCAGTATTTT. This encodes CSVELGVGTDTQYF.

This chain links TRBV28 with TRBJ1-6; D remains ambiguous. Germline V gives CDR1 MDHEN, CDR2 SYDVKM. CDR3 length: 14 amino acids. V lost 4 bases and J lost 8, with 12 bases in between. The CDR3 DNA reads TGTGCCAGCAGTTGGGGAGCTGTGGATTCACCCCTCCACTTT. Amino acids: CASSWGAVDSPLHF.

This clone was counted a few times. The CDR3, as DNA: TGTGCCCGAGACAGGGTTGGTGGCTACACCTTC. The encoded protein is CARDRVGGYTF. V gene TRBV2 combines with J gene TRBJ1-2; 7 positions match TRBD1. Germline-derived CDR1 and CDR2 are SNHLY and FYNNEI. The CDR3 length is 11 residues. V dropped 11 bases and J dropped 7; count of bases not matched to a gene: 7.

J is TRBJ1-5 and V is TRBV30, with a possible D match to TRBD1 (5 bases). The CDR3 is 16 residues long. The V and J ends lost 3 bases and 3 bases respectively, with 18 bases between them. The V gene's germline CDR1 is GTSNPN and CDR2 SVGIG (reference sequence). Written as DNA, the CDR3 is TGTGCCTGGAGACCCGGGACTGGTTTTAACAATCAGCCCCAGCATTTT. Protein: CAWRPGTGFNNQPQHF.

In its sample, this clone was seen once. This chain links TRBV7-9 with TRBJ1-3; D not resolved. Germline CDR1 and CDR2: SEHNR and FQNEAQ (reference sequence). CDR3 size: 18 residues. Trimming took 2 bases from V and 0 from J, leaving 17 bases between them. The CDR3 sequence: CASSLRFGALSSGNTIYF. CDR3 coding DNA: TGTGCCAGCAGCTTACGGTTTGGAGCTTTGAGCTCTGGAAACACCATATATTTT.